This T cell receptor (beta chain) came from a study of blood T cell repertoires in COVID-19 (dated by TCRdb to about 2020). Broadly, across the study: The collaborator samples originated in the United States, Italy and Spain and spanned the acute and convalescent phases of COVID-19. The material from the prospective study consisted of cDNA or gDNA derived from T cells, B-cell-depleted T cells, or PBMCs. Deeply sampled blood TCRbeta repertoires from subjects exposed to, actively infected with, or recovered from COVID-19 were included in the dataset. The repertoires were released in a freely available public database intended as a resource for research on the immune response to SARS-CoV-2. The samples were drawn from two sources: the first 160 participants of the ongoing ImmuneRACE study, and about 1,300 subjects contributed by 6 global collaborators. Nearly every sample came with metadata listing a de-identified subject ID, COVID-19 status, age in years and sex. HLA class I and class II types, where available, came from metadata supplied by the sample provider rather than from assay-based typing.

Summary of the overall study and its limitations: How much clinical and demographic metadata was included differed by source and by participant, and the metadata was provided uncurated.

Another Seattle source contributed samples from volunteer blood donors who had recovered from COVID-19. Each collaborating institution followed its own protocols to collect whole blood in K2EDTA tubes. For TCRbeta analysis, collaborator samples were shipped as frozen whole blood, as isolated PBMCs, or as DNA extracted from either sample type. The count of this clone is one. This receptor's antigen is unknown. No base qualities exist here, and no much larger clone lies one base off it. The immunoSEQ Assay, a bias-controlled multiplex PCR, was used to amplify TCRbeta CDR3 regions from genomic DNA. As for the authors' bioinformatics: Within the assay, amplification of reference gene primers was used to estimate how many nucleated cells each sample contained. To quantify the absolute abundance of each unique TCRbeta CDR3 rearrangement, sequence reads were collapsed and filtered. For each sample, productive Simpson clonality was calculated by taking the square root of Simpson's diversity index across productive rearrangements. The table comes from immuneACCESS by way of TCRdb, which keeps in-frame sequences with V and J called. Part of the clones is missing from these tables; in studies checked, under half for an unresolved V gene and the rest for unknown reasons. That table is the source of V, J and clone size, and D and trimming were worked out from the DNA. The sample table lists under 300,000 clones, 86% of them with a count of one. The ten largest clones take up over 2% of the sample.

The germline V gene (reference sequence) specifies GTSNPN as CDR1 and SVGIG as CDR2. From the cysteine through the phenylalanine, the CDR3 covers 14 amino acids. Only the CDR3 part of the read is kept: 42 bases, read in frame from the first base. V and J are trimmed by 4 bases and 8 bases, and the gene matches miss 5 bases of the junction. This TCR derives from a young man who had recovered from COVID-19. The specimen sequenced was peripheral blood. The sequence is built from TRBV30 and TRBJ1-6; TRBD1 aligns with 10 central bases. CDR3 reads: CAWKPDRGYSPLHF. The DNA is TGTGCCTGGAAACCGGACAGGGGGTATTCACCCCTCCACTTT.